The T cell receptor (beta chain) described here comes from a study of breast tumors, draining lymph nodes, adjacent tissues. General study results and limits: That most tumor T cells come from lymph nodes remained unproven.

TCRdb called the multiplex PCR reads again in MiXCR, with one record for every CDR3 protein. This sample has about 130,000 distinct CDR3 sequences, with about a fifth found just once. The CDR3 is 14 amino acids. Losses at the gene ends were 5 bases for V and 6 bases for J; bases not matched to a gene: 10. Germline-derived CDR1 and CDR2 are LNHDA and SQIVND (reference sequence). This clonotype was picked up many times. The antigen is undetermined. Axillary draining lymph nodes of breast cancer patients supplied the node samples. The specimen was axillary lymph node tissue. This clonotype was sampled from a female donor with breast cancer. Some clones in this sample may be carry-over from other donors' samples. The rearrangement uses TRBV19 and TRBJ2-7, with 7 bases matching TRBD2. The CDR3 DNA sequence: TGTGCCAGTAGTCAACGACTAGCCCTGGGCGAGCAGTACTTC. It yields the protein CASSQRLALGEQYF. Variable domain in full (rest from reference TRBV19 and TRBJ2-7): DGGITQSPKYLFRKEGQNVTLSCEQNLNHDAMYWYRQDPGQGLRLIYYSQIVNDFQKGDIAEGYSVSREKKESFPLTVTSAQKNPTAFYLCASSQRLALGEQYFGPGTRLTVT.